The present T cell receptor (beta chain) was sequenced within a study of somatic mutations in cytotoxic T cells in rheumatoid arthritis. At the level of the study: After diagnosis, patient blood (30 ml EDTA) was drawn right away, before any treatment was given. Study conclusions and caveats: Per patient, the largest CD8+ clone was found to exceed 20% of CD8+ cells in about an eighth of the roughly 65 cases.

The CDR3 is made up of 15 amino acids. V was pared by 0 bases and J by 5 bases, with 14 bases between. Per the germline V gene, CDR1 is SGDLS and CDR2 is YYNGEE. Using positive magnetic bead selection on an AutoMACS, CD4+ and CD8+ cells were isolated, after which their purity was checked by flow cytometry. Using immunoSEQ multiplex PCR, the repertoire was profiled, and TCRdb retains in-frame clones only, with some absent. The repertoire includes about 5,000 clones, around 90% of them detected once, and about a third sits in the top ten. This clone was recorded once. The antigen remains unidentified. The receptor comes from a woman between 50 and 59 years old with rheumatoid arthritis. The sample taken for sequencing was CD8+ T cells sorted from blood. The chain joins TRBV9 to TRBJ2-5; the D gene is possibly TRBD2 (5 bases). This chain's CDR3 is CASSVVEGMLETQYF. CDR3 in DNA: TGTGCCAGCAGCGTAGTTGAGGGAATGTTGGAGACCCAGTACTTC.